The sequence of this TCR beta chain was determined in a study of blood T cell repertoires in COVID-19. V was cut by 1 base and J by 2 bases, with 10 bases left in between. Germline CDR1 and CDR2: SGHRS and YFSETQ. CDR3 length equals 14 residues. Using immunoSEQ multiplex PCR, the repertoire was profiled, and TCRdb retains in-frame clones only, with some absent. Found here are over 250,000 clones, 88% of them singletons; the top ten hold approximately 1%. The V call is TRBV5-1, the J call TRBJ2-7; D call uncertain. The material sequenced was PBMCs or T cells enriched from blood (not recorded which). The receptor comes from a woman aged 25 to 39 who had recovered from COVID-19. Here the CDR3 reads CASSLHSLAYEQYF. The CDR3 DNA is TGCGCCAGCAGCTTGCACAGCCTGGCCTACGAGCAGTACTTC.